This TCR beta chain was retrieved from a study of T cell responses to AZD1222 COVID-19 vaccine. Findings and caveats of the study: Clonal diversity may have been underestimated, and the donors were mostly white British, with more females than males.

With regard to this clone: Its antigen is as yet unknown.

Some clones are missing from TCRdb's copy, which holds only in-frame ones; the method was immunoSEQ multiplex PCR. The sample records approximately 84,000 clones, 83% being singletons. This CDR3 has 15 amino acids. The germline gives CDR1 MDHEN, CDR2 SYDVKM. J lost 0 bases, V lost 4 bases, and 2 bases had no gene match. Investigators merged groups given second doses at roughly 4 or roughly 12 weeks. The V call is TRBV28, the J call TRBJ1-4; TRBD1 matches 7 bases. This receptor was taken from an adult who received the AZD1222 COVID-19 vaccine. The specimen comprised peripheral blood, sampled 28 days after the second AZD1222 dose. The CDR3 coding sequence is TGTGCCAGCAGTTCAGGGACAGCAACTAATGAAAAACTGTTTTTT. Its translation is CASSSGTATNEKLFF.